The next 25 T cell receptor beta chains were all read from a single sample in a study of blood T cell repertoires in COVID-19. Data came from immunoSEQ multiplex PCR; TCRdb stores just in-frame clones and leaves some out. The sample lists over 85,000 clones, roughly four fifths occurring once. Sequenced input: peripheral blood. The source of these receptors is a woman aged 55 to 70 with acute or convalescent COVID-19.

The chain couples TRBV10-3 to TRBJ1-1, with 8 bases lining up with TRBD1. Per germline, CDR1 ENHRY and CDR2 SYGVKD. V was pared by 6 bases and J by 4 bases, with 4 bases of the junction left unmatched. The CDR3 spans 13 residues. The DNA of the CDR3 is TGTGCCATCAGCAGGGGGCAGGGCACTGAAGCTTTCTTT. Translated: CAISRGQGTEAFF.

This chain joins TRBV18 and TRBJ2-7; D uncertain. This CDR3 is 14 amino acids long. Germline V gene lookup returns CDR1 KGHSH and CDR2 LQKENI. V was shortened by 3 bases and J by 3 bases, with 12 bases between the two germline ends. The chain's CDR3 is CASSPSGWRYEQYF. The CDR3 DNA is TGTGCCAGCTCACCGTCAGGATGGCGCTACGAGCAGTACTTC.

This clone showed up just a few times. The genes are TRBV5-1 and TRBJ2-3; D is unresolved. The CDR3 is 15 amino acids. Germline assignment: CDR1 SGHRS and CDR2 YFSETQ. Trimming stripped 3 bases from V and 4 bases from J, with 15 bases between. The CDR3: CASSSGAAGADTQYF. As DNA, the CDR3 is TGCGCCAGCAGCTCCGGCGCGGCCGGTGCAGATACGCAGTATTTT. Looking up the rest from reference TRBV5-1 and TRBJ2-3 gives the full variable domain: KAGVTQTPRYLIKTRGQQVTLSCSPISGHRSVSWYQQTPGQGLQFLFEYFSETQRNKGNFPGRFSGRQFSNSRSEMNVSTLELGDSALYLCASSSGAAGADTQYFGPGTRLTVL.

This chain joins TRBV3-1 (or the pseudogene TRBV3-2) and TRBJ2-3, with a weak D call TRBD2 (6 bases). Germline values: CDR1 LGHDT, CDR2 YNNKEL (reference sequence). Trimming pared 1 base from V and 2 bases from J, leaving 13 bases between. The CDR3 length is 16 residues. Written as DNA, the CDR3 is TGTGCCAGCAGCCAAGGCAGGACTACTAACACAGATACGCAGTATTTT. It translates to CASSQGRTTNTDTQYF.

This chain uses TRBV5-1 with TRBJ2-1; 10 positions match TRBD1. V lost 3 bases and J lost 9; bases outside the gene matches: 3. The CDR3 runs to 13 residues. CDR1 SGHRS and CDR2 YFSETQ come from the germline V gene. The CDR3 is CASSWDRGGEQFF. The CDR3 nucleotides read TGCGCCAGCAGCTGGGACAGGGGAGGTGAGCAGTTCTTC. The full variable domain, rest sourced from reference TRBV5-1 and TRBJ2-1, is KAGVTQTPRYLIKTRGQQVTLSCSPISGHRSVSWYQQTPGQGLQFLFEYFSETQRNKGNFPGRFSGRQFSNSRSEMNVSTLELGDSALYLCASSWDRGGEQFFGPGTRLTVL.

This rearrangement joins TRBV28 to TRBJ1-5; 7 nucleotides agree with TRBD1. Germline CDR1 reads MDHEN; CDR2 reads SYDVKM. V shed 3 bases and J 1 base; nucleotides not matched to a gene: 6. This CDR3 region has 16 residues. The CDR3 nucleotides are TGTGCCAGCAGTTTCCCCTCAGGGGGAAGCAATCAGCCCCAGCATTTT. Amino acids: CASSFPSGGSNQPQHF.

The chain has TRBV7-9 and TRBJ1-4, with 8 nucleotides matching TRBD1. This CDR3 region has 15 residues. Germline trimming cut 4 bases from V and 5 bases from J; bases unmatched to any gene: 6. The germline CDR1 and CDR2 sequences are SEHNR and FQNEAQ (reference sequence). The CDR3 loop is CASSSTGVGNEKLFF. For the CDR3, the DNA is TGTGCCAGCAGCTCGACAGGGGTAGGGAATGAAAAACTGTTTTTT.

The V and J genes are TRBV27 and TRBJ1-2; 7 bases align to TRBD1. V lost 3 bases, J lost 3 bases, and 4 bases stayed unmatched. The CDR3 is 14 residues long. Germline assignment: CDR1 MNHEY and CDR2 SMNVEV (reference sequence). The CDR3 coding sequence is TGTGCCAGCAGTTTTAGGGGGCAGTACTATGGCTACACCTTC. This gives the protein CASSFRGQYYGYTF.

The chain joins TRBV4-2 to TRBJ2-5, with 9 bases identical to TRBD2. J was trimmed by 2 bases and V by 1 base; bases with no gene match: 11. The CDR3 is made up of 18 amino acids. Germline V gene sequence: CDR1 LGHNA, CDR2 YNFKEQ. In DNA, the CDR3 is TGTGCCAGCAGCCAAGCCCCCCCGGTTAGCGGGGGACAAGAGACCCAGTACTTC. Protein sequence: CASSQAPPVSGGQETQYF.

The chain couples TRBV27 to TRBJ1-2; weak D call: TRBD1 (5 bases). The CDR3 is 12 amino acids. The germline gives CDR1 MNHEY, CDR2 SMNVEV (reference sequence). The V end lost 5 bases, the J end lost 7 bases, and 11 bases lay between the germline ends. The CDR3 sequence is CASSPPRGGYTF. In nucleotides, the CDR3 is TGTGCCAGCAGTCCCCCTAGGGGTGGCTACACCTTC.

This chain uses TRBV9 with TRBJ2-2; D not certain. The V gene lost 0 bases and the J gene lost 0 bases, with 9 bases spanning the gap. The CDR3 sequence is 16 residues long. From germline, CDR1 is SGDLS and CDR2 YYNGEE. The CDR3 protein is CASSVDVFANTGELFF. CDR3 DNA: TGTGCCAGCAGCGTAGATGTCTTCGCGAACACCGGGGAGCTGTTTTTT. Combining the CDR3 with reference TRBV9 and TRBJ2-2 gives the whole variable domain DSGVTQTPKHLITATGQRVTLRCSPRSGDLSVYWYQQSLDQGLQFLIQYYNGEERAKGNILERFSAQQFPDLHSELNLSSLELGDSALYFCASSVDVFANTGELFFGEGSRLTVL.

The rearrangement links TRBV5-1 to TRBJ2-7; 8 bases line up with TRBD2. The V gene end was trimmed by 0 bases and the J gene end by 5 bases; junction bases not matched to a gene: 4. This CDR3 is 14 amino acids long. Per the germline V gene, CDR1 is SGHRS and CDR2 is YFSETQ. The CDR3 nucleotides read TGCGCCAGCAGCTTGGGGGCGGGGGGCCACGAGCAGTACTTC. Its protein is CASSLGAGGHEQYF.

V is TRBV28 and J is TRBJ1-3; D is unresolved. The V gene's germline CDR1 is MDHEN and CDR2 SYDVKM. The CDR3 length is 14 residues. V was clipped by 7 bases and J by 3 bases, with 13 bases between them. DNA for the CDR3: TGTGCCAGCATTCAACAGCCAGTTGGAAACACCATATATTTT. Translating it yields CASIQQPVGNTIYF.

CDR3 sequence (DNA): TGTGCCAGCAGTGAAACAGGGCCTAGAATATATGGCTACACCTTC. Amino acid sequence: CASSETGPRIYGYTF. The chain links TRBV2 to TRBJ1-2; the D gene is possibly TRBD1 (6 bases). There are 15 residues in the CDR3. CDR1 is SNHLY and CDR2 is FYNNEI in the germline V gene. Between the trimmed V and J ends, which lost 2 bases and 5 bases, there was a span of 15 bases.

V is TRBV15 and J is TRBJ2-5, with 7 bases that match TRBD2. The CDR3 consists of 16 residues. The germline gives CDR1 LNHNV, CDR2 YYDKDF (reference sequence). V was pared by 1 base and J by 5 bases, with 10 bases of the junction left unmatched. The CDR3 DNA follows: TGTGCCACCAGCAGAGGACGGGGGGTGGTCGGGGAGACCCAGTACTTC. It yields the protein CATSRGRGVVGETQYF. Looking up the rest from reference TRBV15 and TRBJ2-5 gives the full variable domain: DAMVIQNPRYQVTQFGKPVTLSCSQTLNHNVMYWYQQKSSQAPKLLFHYYDKDFNNEADTPDNFQSRRPNTSFCFLDIRSPGLGDTAMYLCATSRGRGVVGETQYFGPGTRLLVL.

V and J are TRBV29-1 and TRBJ1-2; D remains unclear. Germline CDR1 is SQVTM and CDR2 is ANQGSEA. The CDR3 is made up of 12 amino acids. V was clipped by 2 bases and J by 4 bases, with 8 bases between them. DNA for the CDR3: TGCAGCGTTGAAACCCAGGTCTATGGCTACACCTTC. Protein: CSVETQVYGYTF.

The chain employs TRBV20-1 and TRBJ1-1, with D perhaps TRBD1 (6 bases). The germline CDR1 and CDR2 sequences are DFQATT and SNEGSKA (reference sequence). V was trimmed by 3 bases and J by 6 bases, leaving 17 bases between them. This CDR3 is 14 amino acids long. The CDR3: CSASRDTPSAEAFF. The DNA for the CDR3 is TGCAGTGCTAGTCGGGACACCCCGAGCGCTGAAGCTTTCTTT.

The rearrangement joins TRBV2 to TRBJ2-4, with D maybe TRBD1 (5 bases). The V end lost 3 bases, the J end lost 1 base, and 7 bases lay between the germline ends. This CDR3 contains 14 residues. The germline V gene has CDR1 SNHLY and CDR2 FYNNEI. This chain's CDR3 is CASSEGQAKNIQYF. CDR3 DNA sequence: TGTGCCAGCAGTGAGGGGCAGGCCAAAAACATTCAGTACTTC.

The V gene is TRBV9, the J gene TRBJ2-1; 14 bases line up with TRBD2. Germline V gene lookup returns CDR1 SGDLS and CDR2 YYNGEE. Unmatched junction bases numbered 7, after V lost 4 bases and J lost 7 bases. There are 16 residues in the CDR3. In DNA form, the CDR3 reads TGTGCCAGCAGCCACTCGGGACTAGCGGGGGATAATGAGCAGTTCTTC. Translation gives CASSHSGLAGDNEQFF.

This clone occurred a few times. The chain has TRBV19 and TRBJ1-2, with TRBD1 identical over 9 bases. The CDR3 runs 15 residues. Trimming cost V 5 bases and J 2 bases; bases outside gene matches: 6. Germline lookup yields CDR1 LNHDA and CDR2 SQIVND (reference sequence). CDR3 loop: CASSSGTGTNYGYTF. Written as DNA, the CDR3 is TGTGCCAGTAGTTCAGGGACAGGGACCAACTATGGCTACACCTTC.

The chain couples TRBV5-4 to TRBJ1-6; TRBD1 matches 9 bases. Looked up from germline, CDR1 is SGHNT and CDR2 is YYREEE (reference sequence). Unmatched junction bases numbered 7, after V lost 0 bases and J lost 9 bases. The CDR3 sequence is 16 residues long. This CDR3 reads CASSLDGTGNGSPLHF. CDR3 nucleotides: TGTGCCAGCAGCTTGGATGGGACAGGGAATGGTTCACCCCTCCACTTT.

Concerning this clone itself: Germline is not matched at one junction end, which may reflect a read error. V and J are TRBV6-5 and TRBJ2-3; 9 bases are a match to TRBD2. The CDR3 runs 15 residues. In germline, CDR1 is MNHEY, CDR2 SVGAGI. CDR3 amino acids: CASSCGGEGTDTQYF. In DNA, the CDR3 is TGTGCCAGTAGTTGCGGGGGGGAGGGCACAGATACGCAGTATTTT.

The chain employs TRBV3-1 (or the pseudogene TRBV3-2) and TRBJ2-5, with D perhaps TRBD1 (5 bases). Trimming removed 2 bases from V and 5 bases from J, with 12 bases in between. There are 14 residues in the CDR3. Looked up from germline, CDR1 is LGHDT and CDR2 is YNNKEL (reference sequence). The CDR3 region has the DNA TGTGCCAGCAGCCAACATGGGGCTCGGGAGACCCAGTACTTC. Its protein product is CASSQHGARETQYF.

The chain joins TRBV9 to TRBJ2-4; 7 positions agree with TRBD1. With 1 base clipped from V and 5 bases from J, the junction kept 6 bases outside the gene matches. The germline gives CDR1 SGDLS, CDR2 YYNGEE. The CDR3 runs to 15 residues. CDR3 sequence reads: CASSVTGTAENIQYF. DNA for the CDR3: TGTGCCAGCAGCGTAACCGGGACAGCGGAAAACATTCAGTACTTC.

This chain uses TRBV4-2 with TRBJ2-4; D is ambiguous. The ends were cut back, 0 bases at V and 0 bases at J, with 9 bases in the middle. Germline V lookup: CDR1 LGHNA, CDR2 YNFKEQ. This CDR3 contains 16 residues. The CDR3 DNA is TGTGCCAGCAGCCAAGATTTAGCCGGAGCCAAAAACATTCAGTACTTC. It is translated as CASSQDLAGAKNIQYF.